This T cell receptor (beta chain) was identified in a study of cytomegalovirus exposure and HLA in healthy donors. General study points: Several of the most significant clusters were apparently associated with common viral pathogens in a later analysis. Cytomegalovirus-associated TCR beta chains were listed, numbering approximately 150. A later analysis, which compared TCR beta chains of equal frequency, found the HLA-associated ones more clonally expanded.

A word on this clone: The antigen remains undetermined.

PCR was performed using 60 Vbeta and 13 Jbeta primers. The method was immunoSEQ multiplex PCR; TCRdb's version includes in-frame clones alone and lacks a portion of them. The sample holds about 160,000 clones. CDR1 is SGHTA and CDR2 is FQGNSA in the germline V gene. The CDR3 has 15 amino acids. V lost 0 bases to trimming and J lost 4 bases, with 12 bases between them. Sequenced sample: PBMCs. The J gene is TRBJ1-1, the V gene TRBV7-2, with unresolved D. This TCR was recovered from a man younger than 40 in good health and CMV-seronegative. In DNA, the CDR3 is TGTGCCAGCAGCTTAGCCCGGCTTCGCGGCACTGAAGCTTTCTTT. Protein sequence: CASSLARLRGTEAFF.